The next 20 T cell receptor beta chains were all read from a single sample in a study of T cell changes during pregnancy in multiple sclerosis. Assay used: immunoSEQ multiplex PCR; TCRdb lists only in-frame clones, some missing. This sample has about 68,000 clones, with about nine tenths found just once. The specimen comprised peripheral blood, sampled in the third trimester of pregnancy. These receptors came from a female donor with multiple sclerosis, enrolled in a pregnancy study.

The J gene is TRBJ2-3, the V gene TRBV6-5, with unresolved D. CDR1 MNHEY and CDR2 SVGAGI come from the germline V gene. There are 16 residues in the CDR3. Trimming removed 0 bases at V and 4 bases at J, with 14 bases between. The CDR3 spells CASSYSGTKHPDTQYF. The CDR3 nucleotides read TGTGCCAGCAGTTACTCTGGCACTAAACACCCAGATACGCAGTATTTT.

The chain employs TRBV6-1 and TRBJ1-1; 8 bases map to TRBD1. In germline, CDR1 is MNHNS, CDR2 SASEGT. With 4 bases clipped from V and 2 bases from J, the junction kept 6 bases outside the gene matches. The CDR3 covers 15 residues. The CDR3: CASSGGQGPNTEAFF. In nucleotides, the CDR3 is TGTGCCAGCAGTGGCGGACAGGGCCCAAACACTGAAGCTTTCTTT.

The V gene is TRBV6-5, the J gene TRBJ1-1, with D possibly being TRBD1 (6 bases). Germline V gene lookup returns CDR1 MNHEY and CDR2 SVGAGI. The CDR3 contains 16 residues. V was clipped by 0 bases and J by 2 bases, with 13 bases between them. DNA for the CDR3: TGTGCCAGCAGTTACTCACAGGGTTACTTTAACACTGAAGCTTTCTTT. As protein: CASSYSQGYFNTEAFF.

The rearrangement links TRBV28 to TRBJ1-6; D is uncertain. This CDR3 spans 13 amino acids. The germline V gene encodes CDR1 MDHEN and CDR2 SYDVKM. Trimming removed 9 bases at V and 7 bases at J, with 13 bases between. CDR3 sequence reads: CASITTQNSPLHF. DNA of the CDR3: TGTGCCAGTATTACAACACAGAATTCACCCCTCCACTTT.

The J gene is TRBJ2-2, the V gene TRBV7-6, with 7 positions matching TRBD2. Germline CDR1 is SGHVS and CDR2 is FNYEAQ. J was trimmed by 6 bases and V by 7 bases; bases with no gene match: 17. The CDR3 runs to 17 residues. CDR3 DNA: TGTGCCAGCACTTCACCCTACCGGGGAGGGCGTGCCGGGGAGCTGTTTTTT. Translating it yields CASTSPYRGGRAGELFF.

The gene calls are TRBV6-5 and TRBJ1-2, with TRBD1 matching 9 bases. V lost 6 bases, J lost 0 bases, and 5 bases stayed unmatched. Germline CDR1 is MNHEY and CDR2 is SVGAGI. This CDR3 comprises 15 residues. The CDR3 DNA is TGTGCCAGCAGCCCGGGACAGGGCGCTAACTATGGCTACACCTTC. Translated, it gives CASSPGQGANYGYTF.

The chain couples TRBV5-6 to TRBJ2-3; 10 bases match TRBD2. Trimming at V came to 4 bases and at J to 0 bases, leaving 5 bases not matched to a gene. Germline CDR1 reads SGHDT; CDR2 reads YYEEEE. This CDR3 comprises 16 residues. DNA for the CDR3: TGTGCCAGCAGCCGGCTAGCGGGAGATAGCACAGATACGCAGTATTTT. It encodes CASSRLAGDSTDTQYF.

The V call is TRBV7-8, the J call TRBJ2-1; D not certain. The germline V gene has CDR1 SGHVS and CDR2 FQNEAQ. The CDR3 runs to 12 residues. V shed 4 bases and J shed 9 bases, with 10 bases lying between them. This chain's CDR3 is CASSSVDAEQFF. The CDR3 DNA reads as TGTGCCAGCAGCTCTGTAGATGCTGAGCAGTTCTTC.

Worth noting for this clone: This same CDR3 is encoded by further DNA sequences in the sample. CDR3: CASSLGQGGNQPQHF. The CDR3 bases are TGCGCCAGCAGCTTGGGACAGGGCGGCAATCAGCCCCAGCATTTT. The gene calls are TRBV5-1 and TRBJ1-5; 7 bases are shared with TRBD1. V gave up 0 bases and J gave up 2 bases; unmatched junction bases: 2. This CDR3 spans 15 amino acids. Germline CDR1 and CDR2: SGHRS and YFSETQ. Filled out from reference TRBV5-1 and TRBJ1-5, the complete variable domain reads KAGVTQTPRYLIKTRGQQVTLSCSPISGHRSVSWYQQTPGQGLQFLFEYFSETQRNKGNFPGRFSGRQFSNSRSEMNVSTLELGDSALYLCASSLGQGGNQPQHFGDGTRLSIL.

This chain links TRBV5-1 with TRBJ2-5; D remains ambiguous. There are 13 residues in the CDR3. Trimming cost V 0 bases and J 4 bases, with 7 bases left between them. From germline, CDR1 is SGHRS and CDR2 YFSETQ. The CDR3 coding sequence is TGCGCCAGCAGCTTGGGGCTAGGAGAGACCCAGTACTTC. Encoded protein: CASSLGLGETQYF. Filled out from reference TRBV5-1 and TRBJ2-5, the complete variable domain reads KAGVTQTPRYLIKTRGQQVTLSCSPISGHRSVSWYQQTPGQGLQFLFEYFSETQRNKGNFPGRFSGRQFSNSRSEMNVSTLELGDSALYLCASSLGLGETQYFGPGTRLLVL.

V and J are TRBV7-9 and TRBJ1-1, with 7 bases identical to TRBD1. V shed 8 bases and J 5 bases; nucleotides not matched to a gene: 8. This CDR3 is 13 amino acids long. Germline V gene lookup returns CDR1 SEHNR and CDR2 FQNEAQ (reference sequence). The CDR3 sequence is CASSTGVDTEAFF. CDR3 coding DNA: TGTGCCAGCTCAACAGGGGTAGATACTGAAGCTTTCTTT.

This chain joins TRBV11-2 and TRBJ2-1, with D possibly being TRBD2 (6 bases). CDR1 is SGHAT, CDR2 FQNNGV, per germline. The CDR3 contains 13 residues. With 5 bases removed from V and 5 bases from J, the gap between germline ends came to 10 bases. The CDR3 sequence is CASSPGLNNEQFF. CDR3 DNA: TGTGCCAGCAGCCCGGGACTGAACAATGAGCAGTTCTTC. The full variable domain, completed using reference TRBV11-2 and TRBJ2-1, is EAGVAQSPRYKIIEKRQSVAFWCNPISGHATLYWYQQILGQGPKLLIQFQNNGVVDDSQLPKDRFSAERLKGVDSTLKIQPAKLEDSAVYLCASSPGLNNEQFFGPGTRLTVL.

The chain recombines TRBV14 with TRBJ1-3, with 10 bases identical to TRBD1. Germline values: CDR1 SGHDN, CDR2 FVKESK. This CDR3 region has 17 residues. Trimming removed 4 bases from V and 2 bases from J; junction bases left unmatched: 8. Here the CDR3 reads CASSRDRGPRAGNTIYF. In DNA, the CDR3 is TGTGCCAGCAGCCGGGACAGGGGTCCCCGAGCTGGAAACACCATATATTTT.

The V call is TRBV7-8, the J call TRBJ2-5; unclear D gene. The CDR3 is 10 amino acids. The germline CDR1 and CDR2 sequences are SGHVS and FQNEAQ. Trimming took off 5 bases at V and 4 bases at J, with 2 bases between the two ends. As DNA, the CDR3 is TGTGCCAGCAGCCGAGAGACCCAGTACTTC. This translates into CASSRETQYF.

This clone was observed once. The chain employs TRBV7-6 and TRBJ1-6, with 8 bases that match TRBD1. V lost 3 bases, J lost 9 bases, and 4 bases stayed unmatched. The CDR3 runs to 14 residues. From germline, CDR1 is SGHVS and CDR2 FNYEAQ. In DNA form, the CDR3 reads TGTGCCAGCAGCTTGACAGGGGAGGCTTCACCCCTCCACTTT. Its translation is CASSLTGEASPLHF. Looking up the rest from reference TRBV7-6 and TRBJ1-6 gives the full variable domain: GAGVSQSPRYKVTKRGQDVALRCDPISGHVSLYWYRQALGQGPEFLTYFNYEAQQDKSGLPNDRFSAERPEGSISTLTIQRTEQRDSAMYRCASSLTGEASPLHFGNGTRLTVT.

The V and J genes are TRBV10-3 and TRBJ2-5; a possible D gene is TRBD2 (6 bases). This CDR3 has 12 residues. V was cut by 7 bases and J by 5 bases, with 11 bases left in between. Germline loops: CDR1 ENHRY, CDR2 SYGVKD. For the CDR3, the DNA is TGTGCCATCACCAAAGGAGGGGAGACCCAGTACTTC. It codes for CAITKGGETQYF.

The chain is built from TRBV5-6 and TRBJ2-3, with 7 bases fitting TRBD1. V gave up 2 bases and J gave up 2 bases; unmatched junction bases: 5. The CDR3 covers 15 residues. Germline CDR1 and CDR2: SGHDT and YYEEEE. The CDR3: CASSFPGQNTDTQYF. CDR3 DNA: TGTGCCAGCAGCTTCCCGGGACAGAACACAGATACGCAGTATTTT.

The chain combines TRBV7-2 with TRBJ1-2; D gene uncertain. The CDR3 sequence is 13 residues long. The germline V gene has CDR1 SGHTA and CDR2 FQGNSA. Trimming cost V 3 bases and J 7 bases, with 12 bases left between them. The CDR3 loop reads CASSLRDLSGYTF. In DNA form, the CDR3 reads TGTGCCAGCAGCTTGCGGGATCTCTCTGGCTACACCTTC.

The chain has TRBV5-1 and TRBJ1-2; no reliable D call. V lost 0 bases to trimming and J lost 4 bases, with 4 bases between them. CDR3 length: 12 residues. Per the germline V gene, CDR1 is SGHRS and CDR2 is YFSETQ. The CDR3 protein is CASSLDRYGYTF. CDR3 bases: TGCGCCAGCAGCTTGGATCGCTATGGCTACACCTTC.

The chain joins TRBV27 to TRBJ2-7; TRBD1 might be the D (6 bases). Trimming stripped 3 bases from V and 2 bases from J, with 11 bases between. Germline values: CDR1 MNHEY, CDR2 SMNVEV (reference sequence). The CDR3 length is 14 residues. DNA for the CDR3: TGTGCCAGCAGTTTTAACCAGGGGACCTACGAGCAGTACTTC. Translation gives CASSFNQGTYEQYF.